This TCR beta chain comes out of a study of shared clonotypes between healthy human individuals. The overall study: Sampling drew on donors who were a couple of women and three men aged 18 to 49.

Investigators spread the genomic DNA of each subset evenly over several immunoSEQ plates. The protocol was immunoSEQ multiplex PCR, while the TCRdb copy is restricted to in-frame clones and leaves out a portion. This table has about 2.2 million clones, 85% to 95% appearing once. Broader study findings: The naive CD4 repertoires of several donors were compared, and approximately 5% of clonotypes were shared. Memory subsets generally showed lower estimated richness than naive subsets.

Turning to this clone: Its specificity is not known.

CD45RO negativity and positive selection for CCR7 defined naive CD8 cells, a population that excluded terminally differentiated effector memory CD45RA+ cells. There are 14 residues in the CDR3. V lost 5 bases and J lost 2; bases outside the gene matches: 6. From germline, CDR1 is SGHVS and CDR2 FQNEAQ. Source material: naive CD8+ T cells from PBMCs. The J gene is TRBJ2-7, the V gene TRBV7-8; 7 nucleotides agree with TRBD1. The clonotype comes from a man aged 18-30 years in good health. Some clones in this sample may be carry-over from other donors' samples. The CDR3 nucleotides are TGTGCCAGCAGCGTCTACAGGGGAACCTACGAGCAGTACTTC. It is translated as CASSVYRGTYEQYF.